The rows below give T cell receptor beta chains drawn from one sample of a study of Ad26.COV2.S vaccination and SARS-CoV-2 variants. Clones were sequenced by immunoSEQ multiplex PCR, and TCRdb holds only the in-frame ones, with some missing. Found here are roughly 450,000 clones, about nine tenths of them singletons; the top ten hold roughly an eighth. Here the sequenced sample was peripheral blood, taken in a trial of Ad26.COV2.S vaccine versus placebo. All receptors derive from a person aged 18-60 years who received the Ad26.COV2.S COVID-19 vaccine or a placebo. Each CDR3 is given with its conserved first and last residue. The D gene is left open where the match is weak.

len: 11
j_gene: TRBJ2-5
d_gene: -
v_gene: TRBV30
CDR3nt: TGTGCCTGGAGTTCACGAGAGACCCAGTACTTC
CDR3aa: CAWSSRETQYF

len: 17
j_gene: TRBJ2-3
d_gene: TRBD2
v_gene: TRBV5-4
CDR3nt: TGTGCCAGCAGCCTGCTGGGGACTAGCGGGAGTGCAGATACGCAGTATTTT
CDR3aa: CASSLLGTSGSADTQYF

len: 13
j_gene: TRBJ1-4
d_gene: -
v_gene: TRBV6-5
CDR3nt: TGTGCCAGCAGCCCGATACAGGGAGTAAAACTGTTTTTT
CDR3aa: CASSPIQGVKLFF

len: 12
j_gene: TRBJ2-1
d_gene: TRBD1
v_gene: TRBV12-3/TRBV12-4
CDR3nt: TGTGCCAGCAGTTTATACAGGGGGGACCAGTTCTTC
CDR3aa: CASSLYRGDQFF

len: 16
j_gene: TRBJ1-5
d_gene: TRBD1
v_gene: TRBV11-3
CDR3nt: TGTGCCAGCAGCTCACGGACAGGAAAAGGCAATCAGCCCCAGCATTTT
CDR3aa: CASSSRTGKGNQPQHF

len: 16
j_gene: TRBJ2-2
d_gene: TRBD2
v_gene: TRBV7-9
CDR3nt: TGTGCCAGCAGCTTAGAGCGGGGGTCGAACACCGGGGAGCTGTTTTTT
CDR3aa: CASSLERGSNTGELFF

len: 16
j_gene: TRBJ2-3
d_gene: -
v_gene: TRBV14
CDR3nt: TGTGCCAGCAGCCATTTACCGGGACGGGGCACAGATACGCAGTATTTT
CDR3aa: CASSHLPGRGTDTQYF

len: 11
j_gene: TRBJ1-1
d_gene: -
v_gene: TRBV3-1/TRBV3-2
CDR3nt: TGTGCCAGCAGCCAAGAAAGGAGGGCTTTCTTT
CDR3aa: CASSQERRAFF

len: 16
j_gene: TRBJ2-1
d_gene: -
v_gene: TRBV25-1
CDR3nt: TGTGCCAGCAGTGGGGACTGGGTTTCCTCCTACAATGAGCAGTTCTTC
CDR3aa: CASSGDWVSSYNEQFF

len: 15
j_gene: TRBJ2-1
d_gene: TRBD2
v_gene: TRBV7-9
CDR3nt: TGTGCCAGCGCTACGAGTAGCGGGATTTACAGTGAGCAGTTCTTC
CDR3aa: CASATSSGIYSEQFF

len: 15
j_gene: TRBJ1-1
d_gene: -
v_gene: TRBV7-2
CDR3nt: TGTGCCAGCAGCTTAGTTGCAGGGGTGAACACTGAAGCTTTCTTT
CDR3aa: CASSLVAGVNTEAFF

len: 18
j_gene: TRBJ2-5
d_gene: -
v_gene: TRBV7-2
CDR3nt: TGTGCCAGCAGCTCCTCCAGAACCCGACAGGGAGGTTTAGAGACCCAGTACTTC
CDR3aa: CASSSSRTRQGGLETQYF

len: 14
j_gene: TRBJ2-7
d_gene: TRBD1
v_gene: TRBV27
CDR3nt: TGTGCCAGCAGTTTCCGGGACAGGGGCTCCGAGCAGTACTTC
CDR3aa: CASSFRDRGSEQYF